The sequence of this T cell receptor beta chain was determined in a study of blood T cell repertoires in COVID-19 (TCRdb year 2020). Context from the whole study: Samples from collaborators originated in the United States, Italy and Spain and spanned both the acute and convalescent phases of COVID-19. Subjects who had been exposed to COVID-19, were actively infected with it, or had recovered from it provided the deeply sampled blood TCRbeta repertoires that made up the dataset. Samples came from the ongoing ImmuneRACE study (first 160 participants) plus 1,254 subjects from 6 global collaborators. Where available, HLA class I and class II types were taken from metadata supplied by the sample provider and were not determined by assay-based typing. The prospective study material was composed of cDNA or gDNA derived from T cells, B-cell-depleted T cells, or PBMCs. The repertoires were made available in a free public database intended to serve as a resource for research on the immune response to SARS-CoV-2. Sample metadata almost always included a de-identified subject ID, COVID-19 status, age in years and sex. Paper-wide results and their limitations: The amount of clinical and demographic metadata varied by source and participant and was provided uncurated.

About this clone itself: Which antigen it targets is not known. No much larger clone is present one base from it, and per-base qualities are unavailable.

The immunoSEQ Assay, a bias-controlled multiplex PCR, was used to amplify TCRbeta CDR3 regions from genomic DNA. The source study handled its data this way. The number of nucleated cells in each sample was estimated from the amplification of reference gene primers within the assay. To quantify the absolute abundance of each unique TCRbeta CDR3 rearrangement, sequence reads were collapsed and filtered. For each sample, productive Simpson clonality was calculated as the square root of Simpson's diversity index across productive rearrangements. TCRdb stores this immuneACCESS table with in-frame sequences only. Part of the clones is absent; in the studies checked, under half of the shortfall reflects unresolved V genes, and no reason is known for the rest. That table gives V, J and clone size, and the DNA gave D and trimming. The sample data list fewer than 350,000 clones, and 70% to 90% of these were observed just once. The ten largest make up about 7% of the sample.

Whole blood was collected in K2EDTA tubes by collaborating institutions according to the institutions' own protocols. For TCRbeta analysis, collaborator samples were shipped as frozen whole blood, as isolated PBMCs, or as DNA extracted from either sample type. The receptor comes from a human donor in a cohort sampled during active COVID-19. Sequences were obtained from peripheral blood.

The CDR3 in this case is CASSDLLWGVQPQHF. The bases read TGTGCCAGCAGTGATCTTCTATGGGGCGTGCAGCCCCAGCATTTT. The rearranged chain carries TRBV2 and TRBJ1-5; matching of 5 bases hints at TRBD1 as the D gene. CDR1 and CDR2 are read off the germline V gene as SNHLY and FYNNEI. From cysteine to phenylalanine, the CDR3 is 15 amino acids long. Only the CDR3 part of the read is kept: 45 bases, read in frame from the first base. The V and J ends are trimmed by 3 bases and 7 bases, leaving 16 bases between them.